This is a list of T cell receptor beta chains from one sample in a study of cytomegalovirus exposure and HLA in healthy donors. The repertoire was sequenced with immunoSEQ multiplex PCR; TCRdb's copy has only in-frame clones and lacks some. Among more than 95,000 clones listed, approximately 91% were seen once. Material for sequencing was PBMCs. These receptors all come from a young woman in good health and CMV-seronegative. Both conserved end residues are part of each CDR3. A D gene is named only where the DNA matches it firmly. The size field is filled for only some rows; it gives once, few, many or a size class.

TRBV19,TRBD1,TRBJ1-4,NA,CATQQGATNEKLFF,TGTGCCACCCAACAGGGGGCGACTAATGAAAAACTGTTTTTT
TRBV10-3,NA,TRBJ2-7,NA,CASQGLTIDHEQYF,TGTGCCAGCCAAGGACTAACCATAGACCACGAGCAGTACTTC
TRBV15,NA,TRBJ2-3,NA,CATSRSSVLQLTDTQYF,TGTGCCACCAGCAGATCTAGCGTCCTACAGCTCACAGATACGCAGTATTTT
TRBV4-1,NA,TRBJ2-2,once,CASSYRRTGLTGELFF,TGCGCCAGCAGCTACCGCCGCACAGGGCTCACCGGGGAGCTGTTTTTT
TRBV5-1,TRBD1,TRBJ2-7,NA,CASSLWTGSGEQYF,TGCGCCAGCAGCTTGTGGACAGGGTCGGGCGAGCAGTACTTC
TRBV15,NA,TRBJ1-4,NA,CATSRGRGTNEKLFF,TGTGCCACCAGCAGAGGGCGGGGAACTAATGAAAAACTGTTTTTT
TRBV28,NA,TRBJ1-5,NA,CASTRDSYSNQPQHF,TGTGCCAGCACCAGAGACAGCTATAGCAATCAGCCCCAGCATTTT
TRBV11-2,NA,TRBJ2-7,NA,CASSSLARSYEQYF,TGTGCCAGCAGCTCGCTAGCGCGGTCCTACGAGCAGTACTTC
TRBV11-2,TRBD1,TRBJ1-2,NA,CASSSGTGGGNYGYTF,TGTGCCAGCAGTTCCGGGACAGGGGGGGGAAACTATGGCTACACCTTC
TRBV7-9,TRBD1,TRBJ1-4,NA,CASSFRTGGIEKLFF,TGTGCCAGCAGCTTCCGGACAGGGGGAATTGAAAAACTGTTTTTT
TRBV13,TRBD2,TRBJ2-5,NA,CASSSEGLAFEETQYF,TGTGCCAGCAGCTCAGAGGGACTAGCGTTTGAAGAGACCCAGTACTTC
TRBV19,TRBD2,TRBJ2-1,NA,CASNSGSQYNEQFF,TGTGCCAGTAACAGCGGGAGTCAATACAATGAGCAGTTCTTC
TRBV2,TRBD1,TRBJ2-7,NA,CASSEGTEGPLDF,TGTGCCAGCAGTGAGGGGACAGAGGGCCCCCTGGACTTC
TRBV6-1,NA,TRBJ1-4,NA,CASSRQSSNEKLFF,TGTGCCAGCAGCCGACAGTCCTCTAATGAAAAACTGTTTTTT
TRBV19,NA,TRBJ1-4,NA,CASSIAKPSEKLFF,TGTGCCAGTAGTATCGCAAAACCCAGTGAAAAACTGTTTTTT
TRBV19,NA,TRBJ2-3,NA,CASSIDRGTDTDTQYF,TGTGCCAGTAGTATAGATCGGGGGACTGACACAGATACGCAGTATTTT
TRBV25-1,TRBD1,TRBJ2-7,NA,CASSAWDRGGEQYF,TGTGCCAGCAGTGCCTGGGACAGGGGGGGCGAGCAGTACTTC
TRBV18,TRBD1,TRBJ1-4,NA,CASSPALTGKVGLFF,TGTGCCAGCTCACCAGCTTTGACAGGGAAGGTGGGACTGTTTTTT
TRBV7-9,TRBD2,TRBJ2-2,NA,CASYGRTNTGELFF,TGTGCCAGTTACGGGAGGACGAACACCGGGGAGCTGTTTTTT
TRBV23-1,TRBD1,TRBJ1-1,NA,CASSQSWDREGRSTEAFF,TGCGCCAGCAGTCAATCGTGGGACAGGGAGGGGAGGAGCACTGAAGCTTTCTTT
TRBV7-8,NA,TRBJ2-2,NA,CASSLWDRETGELFF,TGTGCCAGCAGCCTATGGGACCGGGAGACCGGGGAGCTGTTTTTT
TRBV10-1,NA,TRBJ1-1,NA,CASRGHPNTEAFF,TGCGCCAGCAGAGGACACCCGAACACTGAAGCTTTCTTT
TRBV28,NA,TRBJ2-7,NA,CASRLNQGFSYEQYF,TGTGCCAGCAGACTTAATCAGGGTTTCTCCTACGAGCAGTACTTC
TRBV29-1,NA,TRBJ2-2,NA,CSVRVQTPNTGELFF,TGCAGCGTTCGAGTACAGACCCCGAACACCGGGGAGCTGTTTTTT
TRBV4-1,NA,TRBJ1-5,few,CASSQDPGGGQPQHF,TGCGCCAGCAGCCAAGATCCGGGGGGAGGGCAGCCCCAGCATTTT
TRBV28,NA,TRBJ2-7,few,CASSPRPEAYEQYF,TGTGCCAGCAGCCCCCGGCCTGAGGCCTACGAGCAGTACTTC
TRBV9,TRBD2,TRBJ2-3,NA,CASSVGRSGRPNTDTQYF,TGTGCCAGCAGCGTAGGTCGCTCCGGGAGGCCCAACACAGATACGCAGTATTTT
TRBV4-2,NA,TRBJ1-2,NA,CASSQDSSYGYTF,TGTGCCAGCAGCCAAGACTCCAGCTATGGCTACACCTTC
TRBV4-1,TRBD2,TRBJ2-7,NA,CASSRGLAGGFWYEQYF,TGCGCCAGCAGCCGGGGACTAGCGGGAGGCTTTTGGTACGAGCAGTACTTC
TRBV7-9,NA,TRBJ1-4,NA,CASSLGNQGEKLFF,TGTGCCAGCAGCTTAGGAAACCAGGGCGAAAAACTGTTTTTT
TRBV5-1,NA,TRBJ2-7,few,CASSSTVGEQYF,TGCGCCAGCAGCTCGACAGTCGGCGAGCAGTACTTC
TRBV2,TRBD1,TRBJ2-5,once,CASSRDRGHGETQYF,TGTGCCAGCAGTAGGGACAGGGGGCATGGAGAGACCCAGTACTTC
TRBV11-3,TRBD1,TRBJ2-7,few,CASGHRDRSYEQYF,TGTGCCAGCGGGCACCGGGACAGATCCTACGAGCAGTACTTC
TRBV7-9,TRBD2,TRBJ2-1,NA,CASSLAGGTNEQFF,TGTGCCAGCAGCTTAGCGGGAGGGACCAATGAGCAGTTCTTC
TRBV19,TRBD1,TRBJ1-2,NA,CASSPTTGSYGYTF,TGTGCCAGTAGTCCGACGACAGGGTCCTATGGCTACACCTTC
TRBV10-3,TRBD2,TRBJ2-3,NA,CAISPTSGRTDTQYF,TGTGCCATCAGCCCTACTAGCGGGCGCACAGATACGCAGTATTTT
TRBV11-2,NA,TRBJ2-1,once,CASLRVSYNEQFF,TGTGCCAGCTTACGGGTTTCCTACAATGAGCAGTTCTTC
TRBV15,TRBD1,TRBJ1-4,NA,CATSRDTSGDRNEKLFF,TGTGCCACCAGCAGAGATACATCAGGGGACAGGAATGAAAAACTGTTTTTT
TRBV7-8,TRBD2,TRBJ2-7,NA,CASSPHTSDGEQYF,TGTGCCAGCAGCCCCCATACTAGCGACGGCGAGCAGTACTTC
TRBV6-1,NA,TRBJ2-7,few,CASSEEGSRDEQYF,TGTGCCAGCAGTGAAGAGGGGTCCCGGGACGAGCAGTACTTC
TRBV2,TRBD2,TRBJ2-7,NA,CASNPSGKSSYEQYF,TGTGCCAGCAACCCTAGCGGGAAAAGCTCCTACGAGCAGTACTTC
TRBV11-2,TRBD1,TRBJ2-1,once,CASSLEGTGWAEQFF,TGTGCCAGCAGCTTAGAGGGGACAGGGTGGGCTGAGCAGTTCTTC
TRBV6-5,NA,TRBJ1-1,NA,CATSMGGNTEAFF,TGTGCCACCTCGATGGGAGGGAACACTGAAGCTTTCTTT
TRBV4-1,TRBD2,TRBJ2-1,NA,CASSPKGLADYNEQFF,TGCGCCAGCAGCCCTAAGGGACTAGCGGATTACAATGAGCAGTTCTTC
TRBV10-2,TRBD2,TRBJ2-7,NA,CASSEGSGGSSYEQYF,TGCGCCAGCAGTGAGGGTAGCGGGGGGAGCTCCTACGAGCAGTACTTC
TRBV2,NA,TRBJ1-1,NA,CASTRERNTEAFF,TGTGCCAGCACCCGGGAGAGGAACACTGAAGCTTTCTTT
TRBV6-1,TRBD1,TRBJ2-7,NA,CASRDRLYEQYF,TGTGCCAGCCGGGACAGACTCTACGAGCAGTACTTC
TRBV5-4,NA,TRBJ2-7,NA,CASSLGGPEQYF,TGTGCCAGCAGCTTGGGAGGGCCCGAGCAGTACTTC
TRBV6-5,NA,TRBJ1-5,NA,CATTFGGSNQPQHF,TGTGCCACCACCTTCGGGGGAAGCAATCAGCCCCAGCATTTT
TRBV6-5,TRBD2,TRBJ2-1,NA,CASSYTSGRSNEQFF,TGTGCCAGCAGTTACACTAGCGGGAGGTCAAATGAGCAGTTCTTC
TRBV6-1,TRBD1,TRBJ1-2,NA,CASSEAQGIYGYTF,TGTGCCAGCAGTGAAGCACAGGGGATCTATGGCTACACCTTC
TRBV18,NA,TRBJ1-5,NA,CASSPVLNLLPQHF,TGTGCCAGCTCACCCGTACTGAATTTATTGCCCCAGCATTTT
TRBV29-1,TRBD2,TRBJ2-5,NA,CSVAHSGRAQETQYF,TGCAGCGTCGCCCATAGCGGGAGGGCCCAAGAGACCCAGTACTTC
TRBV4-1,NA,TRBJ2-5,NA,CASSQEGGENQETQYF,TGCGCCAGCAGCCAAGAAGGTGGGGAGAACCAAGAGACCCAGTACTTC
TRBV7-9,TRBD2,TRBJ2-4,NA,CASSHPSGGAKNIQYF,TGTGCCAGCAGCCACCCTTCGGGGGGGGCCAAAAACATTCAGTACTTC
TRBV5-1,NA,TRBJ2-7,NA,CASSLDYSYEQYF,TGCGCCAGCAGCCTAGACTATTCGTACGAGCAGTACTTC
TRBV13,TRBD1,TRBJ1-1,NA,CASSPWDRGNTEAFF,TGTGCCAGCAGCCCTTGGGACAGGGGAAACACTGAAGCTTTCTTT
TRBV5-1,TRBD2,TRBJ2-7,few,CASSLDPGTKSEQYF,TGCGCCAGCAGCTTGGACCCCGGGACTAAAAGCGAGCAGTACTTC
TRBV5-1,NA,TRBJ1-2,NA,CASRSFGEGYTF,TGCGCCAGCCGTTCCTTTGGGGAGGGCTACACCTTC